These 11 T cell receptor beta chains share one sample of origin, sequenced in a study of T cell responses to AZD1222 COVID-19 vaccine. Profiling relied on immunoSEQ multiplex PCR, and the TCRdb table lists in-frame clones only, not all of them. The sample has tens of thousands of clones, roughly 88% seen once; the top ten hold over 9%. The sample consisted of peripheral blood, taken on day 0 of MenACWY control vaccination. The source is an adult in good health.

This sequence joins TRBV5-1 and TRBJ1-1; the D is unclear. The CDR3 extends over 14 amino acids. Germline lookup yields CDR1 SGHRS and CDR2 YFSETQ. Trimming took 7 bases from V and 3 from J, leaving 16 bases between them. In DNA form, the CDR3 reads TGCGCCAGCCGCCAGTCGCGGGTTGACACTGAAGCTTTCTTT. Residues: CASRQSRVDTEAFF.

This clone was picked up one time. The V call is TRBV9, the J call TRBJ1-1; 9 nucleotides agree with TRBD1. J lost 4 bases, V lost 0 bases, and 10 bases had no gene match. There are 17 residues in the CDR3. In germline, CDR1 is SGDLS, CDR2 YYNGEE. CDR3 DNA: TGTGCCAGCAGCGTAGGTCCGGGACAGGGTCGGATCACTGAAGCTTTCTTT. Translated: CASSVGPGQGRITEAFF.

The rearrangement links TRBV6-6 to TRBJ1-1, with D unclear. Trimming stripped 0 bases from V and 5 bases from J, with 7 bases between. Looked up from germline, CDR1 is MNHNY and CDR2 is SVGAGI (reference sequence). The CDR3 consists of 13 residues. The CDR3 sequence is CASSYSRITEAFF. The CDR3 DNA reads TGTGCCAGCAGTTACTCGCGGATAACTGAAGCTTTCTTT.

CDR3 in amino acids: CASSLAWTDTQYF. For the CDR3, the DNA is TGTGCCAGCAGCTTAGCCTGGACAGATACGCAGTATTTT. The V and J genes are TRBV7-9 and TRBJ2-3; D is uncertain. The CDR3 runs 13 residues. Germline V gene sequence: CDR1 SEHNR, CDR2 FQNEAQ (reference sequence). The ends were cut back, 0 bases at V and 3 bases at J, with 4 bases in the middle.

The genes are TRBV7-3 and TRBJ1-1; D is unclear. The CDR3 totals 13 residues. Germline V gene lookup returns CDR1 SGHTA and CDR2 FQGTGA. Trimming took 5 bases from V and 3 from J, leaving 10 bases between them. The CDR3 DNA reads TGTGCCAGCAGCCAATCCCAGGACACTGAAGCTTTCTTT. This encodes CASSQSQDTEAFF.

The chain couples TRBV10-3 to TRBJ1-4, with D unclear. The V gene's germline CDR1 is ENHRY and CDR2 SYGVKD. The CDR3 consists of 15 residues. V shed 3 bases and J shed 2 bases, with 10 bases lying between them. The CDR3 reads CAISEKHETNEKLFF. DNA for the CDR3: TGTGCCATCAGTGAAAAGCACGAGACTAATGAAAAACTGTTTTTT.

In this sample, this clone turned up a few times. The chain recombines TRBV4-1 with TRBJ2-7; 11 positions match TRBD1. With 4 bases clipped from V and 6 bases from J, the junction kept 8 bases outside the gene matches. CDR1 and CDR2 (germline): MGHRA, YSYEKL. The CDR3 has 15 amino acids. CDR3 protein: CASSRSSGTGGEQYF. The CDR3 DNA sequence: TGCGCCAGCAGCCGATCCTCCGGGACAGGGGGCGAGCAGTACTTC.

The CDR3 is CASSELAGDVNEQFF. In DNA, the CDR3 is TGTGCCAGCAGTGAACTAGCGGGGGATGTTAATGAGCAGTTCTTC. The chain has TRBV2 and TRBJ2-1; 10 bases map to TRBD2. This CDR3 has 15 residues. The germline V gene encodes CDR1 SNHLY and CDR2 FYNNEI. The J segment lost 7 bases and the V segment lost 2 bases, leaving 5 bases of the junction unmatched.

The rearrangement uses TRBV5-1 and TRBJ1-4; 10 bases line up with TRBD1. V shed 4 bases, J shed 2 bases, and the junction held 2 bases outside the gene matches. The CDR3 totals 15 residues. Germline CDR1 reads SGHRS; CDR2 reads YFSETQ. The CDR3 sequence: CASSGTGVTNEKLFF. CDR3 in DNA: TGCGCCAGCAGCGGGACAGGGGTGACTAATGAAAAACTGTTTTTT. Based on the CDR3 plus reference TRBV5-1 and TRBJ1-4, the full variable domain is KAGVTQTPRYLIKTRGQQVTLSCSPISGHRSVSWYQQTPGQGLQFLFEYFSETQRNKGNFPGRFSGRQFSNSRSEMNVSTLELGDSALYLCASSGTGVTNEKLFFGSGTQLSVL.

Remarks on this clone: At the DNA level, this CDR3 is encoded by other sequences in the same sample as well. The genes are TRBV7-2 and TRBJ1-1, with unresolved D. Between the trimmed V and J ends, which lost 5 bases and 1 base, there was a span of 11 bases. CDR3 length equals 14 residues. Per the germline V gene, CDR1 is SGHTA and CDR2 is FQGNSA. In DNA, the CDR3 is TGTGCCAGCAGCCTAGATTTGGGGAACACTGAAGCTTTCTTT. It is translated as CASSLDLGNTEAFF.

This clone is categorized as medium-sized (0.01 to 0.1%). V is TRBV19 and J is TRBJ1-1; 7 positions agree with TRBD1. The V gene end was trimmed by 5 bases and the J gene end by 3 bases; junction bases not matched to a gene: 9. Germline V lookup: CDR1 LNHDA, CDR2 SQIVND (reference sequence). The CDR3 totals 15 residues. CDR3 in DNA: TGTGCCAGTAGTGGCCGACAGGGAATGGACACTGAAGCTTTCTTT. Translation: CASSGRQGMDTEAFF.